This T cell receptor beta chain was identified in a study of blood T cell repertoires in COVID-19. The CDR3 extends over 14 amino acids. The J segment lost 3 bases and the V segment lost 5 bases, leaving 3 bases of the junction unmatched. CDR1 SGHTA and CDR2 FQGTGA come from the germline V gene. Original handling: Amplification of reference gene primers provided the estimated nucleated cell counts. Only in-frame clones appear in the TCRdb table, and some are missing; sequencing was by immunoSEQ multiplex PCR. V and J calls and clone size follow that table, whereas D and trimming were derived from the DNA. The sample holds fewer than 250,000 clones, around 90% seen once.

The chain recombines TRBV7-3 with TRBJ1-2, with 10 bases that match TRBD1. The sequenced sample consisted of peripheral blood. The clonotype comes from a man aged 60 to 69 with COVID-19, enrolled during active disease. CDR3: CASSETGGYYGYTF. The CDR3 DNA sequence: TGTGCCAGCAGCGAGACAGGGGGCTACTATGGCTACACCTTC.